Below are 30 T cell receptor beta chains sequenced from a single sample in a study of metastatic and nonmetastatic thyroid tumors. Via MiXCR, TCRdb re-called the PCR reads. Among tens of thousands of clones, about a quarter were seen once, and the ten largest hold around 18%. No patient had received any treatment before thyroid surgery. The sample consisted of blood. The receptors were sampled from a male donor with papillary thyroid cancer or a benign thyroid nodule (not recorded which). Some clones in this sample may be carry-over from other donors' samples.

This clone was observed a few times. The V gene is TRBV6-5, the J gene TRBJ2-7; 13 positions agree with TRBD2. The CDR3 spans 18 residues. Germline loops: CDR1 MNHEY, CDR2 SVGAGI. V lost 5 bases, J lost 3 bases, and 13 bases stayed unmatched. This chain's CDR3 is CASSPGLAGDRPFYEQYF. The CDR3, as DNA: TGTGCCAGCAGTCCCGGACTAGCGGGAGACCGACCCTTCTACGAGCAGTACTTC.

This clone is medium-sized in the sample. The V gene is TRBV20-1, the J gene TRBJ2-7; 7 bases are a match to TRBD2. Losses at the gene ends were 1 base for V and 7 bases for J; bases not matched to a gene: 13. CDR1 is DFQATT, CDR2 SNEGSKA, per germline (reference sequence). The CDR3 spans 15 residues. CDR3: CSARVGGGGPREQYF. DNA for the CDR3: TGCAGTGCTAGAGTAGGCGGGGGAGGGCCTCGGGAGCAGTACTTC.

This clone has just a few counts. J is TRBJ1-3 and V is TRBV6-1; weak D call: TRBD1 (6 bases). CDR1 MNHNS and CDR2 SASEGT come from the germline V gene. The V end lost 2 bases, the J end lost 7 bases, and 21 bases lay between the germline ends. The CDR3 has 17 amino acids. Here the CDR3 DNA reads TGTGCCAGCAGTGAACGGGCCGGGGGGCGAGTGTGGAACACCATATATTTT. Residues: CASSERAGGRVWNTIYF.

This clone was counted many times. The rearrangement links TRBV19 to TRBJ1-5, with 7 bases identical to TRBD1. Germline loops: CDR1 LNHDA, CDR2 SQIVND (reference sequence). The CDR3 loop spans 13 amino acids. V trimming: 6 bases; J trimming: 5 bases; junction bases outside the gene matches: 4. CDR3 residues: CASSETGHQPQHF. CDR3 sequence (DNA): TGTGCCAGTAGCGAGACAGGGCATCAGCCCCAGCATTTT.

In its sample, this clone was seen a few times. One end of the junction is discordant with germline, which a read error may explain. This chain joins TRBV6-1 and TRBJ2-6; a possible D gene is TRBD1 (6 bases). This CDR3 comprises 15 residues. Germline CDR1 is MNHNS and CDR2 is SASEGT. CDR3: CASRTGLSAANVLTF. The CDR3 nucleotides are TGTGCCAGCAGGACAGGCCTCTCTGCGGCCAACGTCCTGACTTTC.

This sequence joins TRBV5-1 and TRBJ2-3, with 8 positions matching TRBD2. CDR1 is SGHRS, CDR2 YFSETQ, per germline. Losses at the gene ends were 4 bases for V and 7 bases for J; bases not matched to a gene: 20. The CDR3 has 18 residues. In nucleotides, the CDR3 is TGCGCCAGCAGCCCGTCCTGGGGAGCGGGAGAGTTGGGCAATACGCAGTATTTT. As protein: CASSPSWGAGELGNTQYF.

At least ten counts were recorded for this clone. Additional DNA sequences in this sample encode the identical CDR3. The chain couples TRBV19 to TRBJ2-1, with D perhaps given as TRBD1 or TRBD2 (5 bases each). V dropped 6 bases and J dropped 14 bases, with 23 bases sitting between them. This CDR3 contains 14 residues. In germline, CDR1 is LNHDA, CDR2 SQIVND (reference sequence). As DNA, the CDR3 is TGTGCCAGTAGGCACACGGGGACCGAGGGGAAAGAGTTCTTC. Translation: CASRHTGTEGKEFF.

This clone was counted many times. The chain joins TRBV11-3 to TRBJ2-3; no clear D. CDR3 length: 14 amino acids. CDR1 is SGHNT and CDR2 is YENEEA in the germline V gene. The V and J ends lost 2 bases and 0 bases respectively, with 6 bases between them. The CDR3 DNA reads TGTGCCAGCAGCTTACTACGGAGCACAGATACGCAGTATTTT. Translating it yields CASSLLRSTDTQYF.

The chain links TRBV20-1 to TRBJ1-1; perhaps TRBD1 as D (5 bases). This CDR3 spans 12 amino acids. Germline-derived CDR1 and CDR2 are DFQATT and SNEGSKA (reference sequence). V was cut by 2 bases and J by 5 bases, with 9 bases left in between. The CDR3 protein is CSARLTETEAFF. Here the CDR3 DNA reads TGCAGTGCTAGATTGACAGAAACTGAAGCTTTCTTT.

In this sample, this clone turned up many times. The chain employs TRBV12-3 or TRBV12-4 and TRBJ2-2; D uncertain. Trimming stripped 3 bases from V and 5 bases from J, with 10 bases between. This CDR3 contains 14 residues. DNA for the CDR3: TGTGCCAGCAGTTTTCTTCGGCAAACCGGGGAGCTGTTTTTT. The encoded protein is CASSFLRQTGELFF.

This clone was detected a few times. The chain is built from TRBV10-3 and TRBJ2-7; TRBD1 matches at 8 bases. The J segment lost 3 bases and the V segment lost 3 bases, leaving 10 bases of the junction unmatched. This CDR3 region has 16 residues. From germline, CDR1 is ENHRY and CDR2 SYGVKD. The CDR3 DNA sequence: TGTGCCATCAGTGATTTGAGTCAGGGGGCGATCTACGAGCAGTACTTC. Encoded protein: CAISDLSQGAIYEQYF.

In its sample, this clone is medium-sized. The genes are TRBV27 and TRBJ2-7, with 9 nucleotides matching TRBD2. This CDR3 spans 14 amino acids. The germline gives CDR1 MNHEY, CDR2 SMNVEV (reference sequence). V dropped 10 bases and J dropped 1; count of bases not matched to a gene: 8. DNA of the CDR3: TGTGCCACCGGGAGCGGGGGGAGGTCCTACGAGCAGTACTTC. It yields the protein CATGSGGRSYEQYF.

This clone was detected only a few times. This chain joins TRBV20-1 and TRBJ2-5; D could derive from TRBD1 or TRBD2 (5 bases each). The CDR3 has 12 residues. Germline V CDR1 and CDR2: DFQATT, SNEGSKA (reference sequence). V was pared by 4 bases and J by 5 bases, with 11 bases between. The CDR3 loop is CSAKRWGETQYF. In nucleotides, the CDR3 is TGCAGTGCTAAGCGGTGGGGGGAGACCCAGTACTTC.

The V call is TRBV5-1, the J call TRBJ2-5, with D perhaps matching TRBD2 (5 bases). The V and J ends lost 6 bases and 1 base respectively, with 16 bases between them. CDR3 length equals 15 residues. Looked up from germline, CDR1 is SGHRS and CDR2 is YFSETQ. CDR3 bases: TGCGCCAGCATTTTCTGGAGGAGAGGCCAAGAGACCCAGTACTTC. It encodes CASIFWRRGQETQYF.

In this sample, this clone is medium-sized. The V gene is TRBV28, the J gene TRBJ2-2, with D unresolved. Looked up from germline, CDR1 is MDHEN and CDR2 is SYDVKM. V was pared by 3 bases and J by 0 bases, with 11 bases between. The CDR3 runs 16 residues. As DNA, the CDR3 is TGTGCCAGCAGTTTTCGTTTACAATCGAACACCGGGGAGCTGTTTTTT. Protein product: CASSFRLQSNTGELFF.

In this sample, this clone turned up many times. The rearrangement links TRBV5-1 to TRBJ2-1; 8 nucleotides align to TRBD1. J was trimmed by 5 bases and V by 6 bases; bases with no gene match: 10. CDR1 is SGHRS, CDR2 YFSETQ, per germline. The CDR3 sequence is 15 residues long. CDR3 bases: TGCGCCAGCACCTCGACAGGGGCCAACCACAATGAGCAGTTCTTC. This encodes CASTSTGANHNEQFF.

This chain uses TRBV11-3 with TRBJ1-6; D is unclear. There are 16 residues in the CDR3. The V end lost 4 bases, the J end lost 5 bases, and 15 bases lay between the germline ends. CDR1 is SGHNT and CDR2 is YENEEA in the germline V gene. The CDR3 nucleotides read TGTGCCAGCAGCTCCCCAAAGGGTTTGGATAATTCACCCCTCCACTTT. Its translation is CASSSPKGLDNSPLHF.

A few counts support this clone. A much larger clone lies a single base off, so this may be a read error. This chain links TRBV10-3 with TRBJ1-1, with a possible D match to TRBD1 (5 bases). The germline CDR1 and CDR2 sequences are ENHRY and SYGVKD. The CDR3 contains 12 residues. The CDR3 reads CSHRDRNTEAFF. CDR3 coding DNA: TGTTCCCACCGCGACAGGAACACTGAAGCTTTCTTT.

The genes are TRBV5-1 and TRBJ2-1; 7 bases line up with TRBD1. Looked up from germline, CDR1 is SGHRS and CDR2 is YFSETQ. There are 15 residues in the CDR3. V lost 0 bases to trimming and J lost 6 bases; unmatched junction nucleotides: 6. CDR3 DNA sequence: TGCGCCAGCAGCTTGGACTCAACAGGGGTCAATGAGCAGTTCTTC. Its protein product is CASSLDSTGVNEQFF.

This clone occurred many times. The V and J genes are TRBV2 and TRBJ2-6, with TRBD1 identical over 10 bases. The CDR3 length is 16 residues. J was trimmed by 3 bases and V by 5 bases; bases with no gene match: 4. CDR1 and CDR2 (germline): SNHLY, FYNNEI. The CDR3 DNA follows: TGTGCCAGCAGTTGGACAGGGGGAGGTGGGGCCAACGTCCTGACTTTC. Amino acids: CASSWTGGGGANVLTF.

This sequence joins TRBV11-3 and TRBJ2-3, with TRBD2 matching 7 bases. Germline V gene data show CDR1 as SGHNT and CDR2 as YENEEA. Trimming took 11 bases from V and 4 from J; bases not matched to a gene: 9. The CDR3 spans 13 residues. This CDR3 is CAVSGGRADTQYF. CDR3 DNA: TGTGCCGTCTCGGGAGGTCGGGCAGATACGCAGTATTTT.

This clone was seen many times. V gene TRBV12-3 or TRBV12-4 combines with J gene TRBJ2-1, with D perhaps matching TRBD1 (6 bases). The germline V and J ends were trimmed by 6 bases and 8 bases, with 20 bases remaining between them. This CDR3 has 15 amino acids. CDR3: CASRNLTGLRDEQFF. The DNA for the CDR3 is TGTGCCAGCAGGAATCTTACAGGGCTTCGGGATGAGCAGTTCTTC.

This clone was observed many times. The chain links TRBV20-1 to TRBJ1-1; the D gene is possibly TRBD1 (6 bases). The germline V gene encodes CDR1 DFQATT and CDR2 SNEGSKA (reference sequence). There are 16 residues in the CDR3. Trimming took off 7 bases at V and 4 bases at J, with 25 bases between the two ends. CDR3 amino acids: CSVGVTGMGRSTEAFF. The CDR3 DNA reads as TGCAGTGTAGGGGTTACAGGGATGGGTCGTAGCACTGAAGCTTTCTTT.

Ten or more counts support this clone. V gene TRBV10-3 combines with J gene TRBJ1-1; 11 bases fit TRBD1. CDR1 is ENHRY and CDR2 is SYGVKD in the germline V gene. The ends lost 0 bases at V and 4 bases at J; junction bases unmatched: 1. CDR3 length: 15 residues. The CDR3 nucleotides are TGTGCCATCAGTGAGTCAGGACAGGGGGCCACTGAAGCTTTCTTT. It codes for CAISESGQGATEAFF.

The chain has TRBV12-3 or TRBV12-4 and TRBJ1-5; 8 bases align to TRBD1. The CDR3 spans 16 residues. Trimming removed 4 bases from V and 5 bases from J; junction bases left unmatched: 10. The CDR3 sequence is CASSSPGQVTDQPQHF. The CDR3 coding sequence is TGTGCCAGCAGTTCCCCGGGACAGGTAACGGATCAGCCCCAGCATTTT.

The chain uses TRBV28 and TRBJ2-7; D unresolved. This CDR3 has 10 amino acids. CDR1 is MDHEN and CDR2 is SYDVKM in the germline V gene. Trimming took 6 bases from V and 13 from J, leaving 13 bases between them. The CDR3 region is CASRVRGVYF. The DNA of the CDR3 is TGTGCCAGCAGGGTGAGAGGTGTATACTTC.

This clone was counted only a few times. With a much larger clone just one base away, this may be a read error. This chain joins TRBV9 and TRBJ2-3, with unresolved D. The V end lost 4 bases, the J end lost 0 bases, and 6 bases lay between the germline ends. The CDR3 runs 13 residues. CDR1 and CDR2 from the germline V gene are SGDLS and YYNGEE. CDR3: CASSPSSTDTQYF. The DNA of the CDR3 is TGTGCCAGCAGCCCCAGTAGCACAGATACGCAGTATTTT.

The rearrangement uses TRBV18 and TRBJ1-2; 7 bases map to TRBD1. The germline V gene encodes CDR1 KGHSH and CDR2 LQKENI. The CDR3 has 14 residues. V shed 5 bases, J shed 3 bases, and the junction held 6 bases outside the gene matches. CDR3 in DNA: TGTGCCAGCTCAGAAAGGGACAGAGACTATGGCTACACCTTC. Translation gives CASSERDRDYGYTF.

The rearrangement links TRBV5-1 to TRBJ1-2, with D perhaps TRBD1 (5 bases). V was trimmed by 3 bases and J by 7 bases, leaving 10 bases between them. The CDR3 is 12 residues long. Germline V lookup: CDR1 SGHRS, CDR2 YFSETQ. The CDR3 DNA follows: TGCGCCAGCAGCTCGGGAGGGACTGGCTACACCTTC. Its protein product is CASSSGGTGYTF.

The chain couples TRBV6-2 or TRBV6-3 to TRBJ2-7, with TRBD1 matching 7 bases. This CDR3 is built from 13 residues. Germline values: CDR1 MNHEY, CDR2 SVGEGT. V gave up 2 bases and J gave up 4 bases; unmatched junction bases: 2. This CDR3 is CASSYRGLYEQYF. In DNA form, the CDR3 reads TGTGCCAGCAGTTACAGGGGGCTTTACGAGCAGTACTTC.